A single sample is the source of the 25 T cell receptor beta chains below, sequenced in a study of T cells in Graves' hyperthyroidism and ophthalmopathy. From RNA transcripts, TCR beta CDR3 regions were amplified. In the first-round RT-PCR of the TCR CDR3, the HTBI primer set was used. TCRdb analysed the multiplex PCR reads with MiXCR anew, one entry per CDR3 protein. The data show around 350,000 distinct CDR3 sequences, with roughly 19% seen just once and 3% to 4.5% held by the top ten. Sequencing was done on a sample of blood. Receptor source: a woman between 18 and 29 years old with Graves' hyperthyroidism.

This clonotype has ten or more counts. V and J are TRBV11-1 and TRBJ1-1; 7 bases fit TRBD1. V lost 7 bases and J lost 8; bases outside the gene matches: 4. The CDR3 runs to 11 residues. CDR1 SGHAT and CDR2 FQDESV come from the germline V gene (reference sequence). This CDR3 is CASNRDSEAFF. The CDR3 DNA reads as TGTGCCAGCAATCGGGACAGCGAAGCTTTCTTT.

This clonotype occurred many times. This chain links TRBV12-3 or TRBV12-4 with TRBJ2-5; TRBD2 matches at 14 bases. Trimming cost V 5 bases and J 2 bases; bases outside gene matches: 10. The CDR3 is 18 residues long. The CDR3 nucleotides read TGTGCCAGCAGTCCGACACTAAGGACTAGCGGGGGGCAAGAGACCCAGTACTTC. This sequence encodes CASSPTLRTSGGQETQYF.

The chain employs TRBV6-1 and TRBJ1-1; maybe TRBD1 (5 bases). The CDR3 consists of 14 residues. Looked up from germline, CDR1 is MNHNS and CDR2 is SASEGT. V was shortened by 2 bases and J by 4 bases, with 11 bases between the two germline ends. The CDR3 sequence: CASSELGVGTEAFF. CDR3 sequence (DNA): TGTGCCAGCAGTGAATTGGGGGTTGGCACTGAAGCTTTCTTT.

This clonotype appeared many times. This rearrangement joins TRBV4-1 to TRBJ1-2; no clear D gene. The V end lost 1 base, the J end lost 4 bases, and 7 bases lay between the germline ends. Per the germline V gene, CDR1 is MGHRA and CDR2 is YSYEKL. The CDR3 covers 13 residues. The CDR3 coding sequence is TGCGCCAGCAGCCAAGGGCCAGTCTATGGCTACACCTTC. This sequence encodes CASSQGPVYGYTF.

The chain joins TRBV28 to TRBJ2-4; 10 bases align to TRBD1. CDR1 is MDHEN, CDR2 SYDVKM, per germline. The CDR3 is made up of 13 amino acids. The V segment lost 7 bases and the J segment 7 bases; nucleotides outside the gene matches: 4. This chain's CDR3 is CASTTGQGNIQYF. The CDR3 DNA reads as TGTGCCAGCACGACGGGACAGGGGAACATTCAGTACTTC.

Concerning this clonotype itself: A much larger clone is a single base away; this may be a read error. CDR3 amino acids: CASSPGHLSGVNVLTF. The CDR3 region has the DNA TGTGCCAGCAGTCCGGGACACCTCTCTGGGGTCAACGTCCTGACTTTC. This rearrangement joins TRBV28 to TRBJ2-6; D might be TRBD1 (6 bases). Looked up from germline, CDR1 is MDHEN and CDR2 is SYDVKM. The CDR3 is 16 amino acids.

This clonotype was counted ten times or more. The chain is built from TRBV11-2 and TRBJ2-7; 7 nucleotides agree with TRBD2. The junction had 5 bases not matched to a gene; V was cut back by 5 bases and J by 10 bases. This CDR3 has 11 amino acids. Germline CDR1 reads SGHAT; CDR2 reads FQNNGV. CDR3 DNA sequence: TGTGCCAGCAGCATAAGGACTAGACAGTACTTC. Translated: CASSIRTRQYF.

This clonotype appeared many times. The chain links TRBV30 to TRBJ2-7, with D perhaps TRBD2 (5 bases). Between the trimmed V and J ends, which lost 2 bases and 2 bases, there was a span of 7 bases. This CDR3 contains 12 residues. Per germline, CDR1 GTSNPN and CDR2 SVGIG (reference sequence). CDR3 DNA: TGTGCCTGGAGTCCGCGGGCCTACGAGCAGTACTTC. It encodes CAWSPRAYEQYF.

This clonotype was seen repeatedly, ten times or more. This chain joins TRBV20-1 and TRBJ1-5; 7 bases agree with TRBD1. The CDR3 sequence is 13 residues long. V dropped 6 bases and J dropped 4; count of bases not matched to a gene: 6. Germline CDR1 and CDR2: DFQATT and SNEGSKA (reference sequence). DNA of the CDR3: TGCAGTGCCCAACAGACAGGGAATCAGCCCCAGCATTTT. This gives the protein CSAQQTGNQPQHF.

The table lists this clonotype with many counts. The rearrangement uses TRBV30 and TRBJ2-7; D is possibly TRBD2 (5 bases). The CDR3 totals 12 residues. Germline V CDR1 and CDR2: GTSNPN, SVGIG (reference sequence). Trimming left V 7 bases short and J 3 bases short, with 13 bases between. In DNA, the CDR3 is TGTGCCTTCACCGGGATCCTCTACGAGCAGTACTTC. Its protein is CAFTGILYEQYF.

At least ten counts were recorded for this clonotype. This chain connects TRBV2 to TRBJ1-6; D perhaps matches TRBD1 (5 bases). Per the germline V gene, CDR1 is SNHLY and CDR2 is FYNNEI. There are 15 residues in the CDR3. Trimming pared 4 bases from V and 9 bases from J, leaving 16 bases between. The CDR3 DNA follows: TGTGCCAGCAGTGGCAGGGACTCCGCCAGTTCACCCCTCCACTTT. It translates to CASSGRDSASSPLHF.

This clonotype came up many times. The chain carries TRBV5-1 and TRBJ1-2; TRBD1 is a possible D gene (6 bases). The CDR3 runs 15 residues. The V and J ends lost 0 bases and 4 bases respectively, with 13 bases between them. Germline values: CDR1 SGHRS, CDR2 YFSETQ. The CDR3 reads CASSLGAGAAYGYTF. The CDR3 DNA is TGCGCCAGCAGCTTGGGCGCAGGGGCCGCCTATGGCTACACCTTC.

There are many counts of this clonotype. V usage is TRBV6-1 and J usage is TRBJ2-7; no firm D call. The germline V gene encodes CDR1 MNHNS and CDR2 SASEGT. The CDR3 extends over 11 amino acids. V lost 6 bases, J lost 6 bases, and 9 bases lay in between. CDR3 bases: TGTGCCAGCAGCGCTCCGGCCGAGCAGTACTTC. Translated: CASSAPAEQYF.

At least ten counts were recorded for this clonotype. This chain links TRBV6-5 with TRBJ2-7, with 9 nucleotides matching TRBD1. The germline gives CDR1 MNHEY, CDR2 SVGAGI. J was trimmed by 5 bases and V by 1 base; bases with no gene match: 9. This CDR3 has 16 residues. The CDR3 DNA sequence: TGTGCCAGCAGTTACTGGGTGACAGGGGGATCCCACGAGCAGTACTTC. This encodes CASSYWVTGGSHEQYF.

The genes are TRBV6-1 and TRBJ2-5; TRBD1 or TRBD2 may be the D gene (5 bases each). Germline V gene data show CDR1 as MNHNS and CDR2 as SASEGT. V was clipped by 4 bases and J by 2 bases, with 14 bases between them. The CDR3 loop spans 15 amino acids. CDR3 sequence reads: CASSVTGTVQETQYF. The CDR3 nucleotides read TGTGCCAGCAGTGTAACCGGGACGGTTCAAGAGACCCAGTACTTC.

This clonotype showed up many times. The genes are TRBV10-3 and TRBJ1-2; possibly TRBD1 for D (6 bases). Germline assignment: CDR1 ENHRY and CDR2 SYGVKD. Deletions cut 8 bases from V and 7 bases from J, with 11 bases between. The CDR3 extends over 11 amino acids. As DNA, the CDR3 is TGTGCCATCGGAGAGGGGGTTGGCTACACCTTC. Its translation is CAIGEGVGYTF.

In its sample, this clonotype was seen many times. The chain carries TRBV7-9 and TRBJ1-2; TRBD1 is a possible D gene (5 bases). Trimming stripped 1 base from V and 7 bases from J, with 13 bases between. CDR1 and CDR2 (germline): SEHNR, FQNEAQ (reference sequence). The CDR3 is 14 amino acids. The CDR3 spells CASSLDSQGFGYTF. The CDR3 DNA sequence: TGTGCCAGCAGCTTAGACTCCCAGGGTTTTGGCTACACCTTC.

A remark on this clonotype: This clone may be a read error of a much larger clone one base away. The chain links TRBV11-2 to TRBJ2-5, with a weak D call TRBD1 (5 bases). The CDR3 covers 15 residues. V dropped 10 bases and J dropped 3 bases, with 21 bases sitting between them. Per the germline V gene, CDR1 is SGHAT and CDR2 is FQNNGV. CDR3 in amino acids: CAISRHLRGKETQYF. The CDR3 DNA sequence: TGTGCCATCAGTCGACATCTAAGGGGCAAAGAGACCCAGTACTTC.

This clonotype was detected ten times or more. The chain recombines TRBV28 with TRBJ2-2, with D unclear. CDR3 length: 13 amino acids. Trimming stripped 4 bases from V and 2 bases from J, with 5 bases between. Per the germline V gene, CDR1 is MDHEN and CDR2 is SYDVKM. CDR3 nucleotides: TGTGCCAGCAGTTCGGACAACACCGGGGAGCTGTTTTTT. The encoded protein is CASSSDNTGELFF.

This clonotype was picked up one time. This chain joins TRBV6-2 or TRBV6-3 and TRBJ1-3; D is perhaps TRBD1 (5 bases). The CDR3 has 15 amino acids. In germline, CDR1 is MNHEY, CDR2 SVGEGT. Trimming took 8 bases from V and 5 from J, leaving 19 bases between them. In nucleotides, the CDR3 is TGTGCCAGCCACCGCCCCCAGGGAGGCCGAAACACCATATATTTT. Translation: CASHRPQGGRNTIYF.

This clonotype showed up just a few times. The genes are TRBV18 and TRBJ1-3; D is unclear. The CDR3 sequence is 15 residues long. Germline V gene data show CDR1 as KGHSH and CDR2 as LQKENI. V was pared by 3 bases and J by 2 bases, with 11 bases between. DNA for the CDR3: TGTGCCAGCTCACCGACGGAATCAGCTGGAAACACCATATATTTT. It translates to CASSPTESAGNTIYF.

This clonotype has only a few counts. This sequence joins TRBV7-9 and TRBJ1-3; unclear D gene. This CDR3 spans 15 amino acids. Germline CDR1 is SEHNR and CDR2 is FQNEAQ (reference sequence). Trimming removed 5 bases from V and 0 bases from J, with 11 bases in between. CDR3 residues: CASSPEAISGNTIYF. In nucleotides, the CDR3 is TGTGCCAGCAGCCCCGAGGCGATCTCTGGAAACACCATATATTTT.

This clonotype was detected ten times or more. The chain uses TRBV20-1 and TRBJ1-5, with D perhaps TRBD1 (5 bases). Trimming took off 5 bases at V and 1 base at J, with 15 bases between the two ends. CDR3 length equals 15 residues. CDR1 is DFQATT, CDR2 SNEGSKA, per germline (reference sequence). CDR3 coding DNA: TGCAGTGCTTCCCACCCCCGGGACAGCAATCAGCCCCAGCATTTT. Protein product: CSASHPRDSNQPQHF.

This clonotype appeared many times. This chain connects TRBV24-1 to TRBJ1-5, with 7 bases identical to TRBD1. With V trimmed by 7 bases and J by 6 bases, 11 bases remained unmatched. CDR3 length: 15 amino acids. Germline V gene lookup returns CDR1 KGHDR and CDR2 SFDVKD. The CDR3 spells CATSESDRVFQPQHF. The CDR3, as DNA: TGTGCCACCAGCGAGTCAGACAGGGTTTTTCAGCCCCAGCATTTT.

This clonotype appeared many times. This chain joins TRBV11-2 and TRBJ2-7, with D unresolved. V shed 2 bases and J shed 4 bases, with 21 bases lying between them. Germline assignment: CDR1 SGHAT and CDR2 FQNNGV. The CDR3 covers 17 residues. The CDR3 nucleotides read TGTGCCAGCAGCTTACTATCGAGCTCCGAAGGTGGGTACGAGCAGTACTTC. Translation: CASSLLSSSEGGYEQYF.